The 6 T cell receptor beta chains below all came from one sample that was sequenced in a study of T-cell memory formation after mild COVID-19. TCRdb independently ran MiXCR on the 5' RACE reads; one entry per CDR3 protein. This sample has 300,000 to 350,000 distinct CDR3 sequences, with roughly 15% found just once. Sequencing was done on a sample of PBMCs or a T cell subset sorted from them (not recorded which). All receptors come from a young man who had mild COVID-19 (a few samples of this study predate the infection). Cell type and time point are not known.

The gene calls are TRBV4-3 and TRBJ2-3, with D tentatively TRBD1 (6 bases). Trimming stripped 8 bases from V and 5 bases from J, with 17 bases between. The CDR3 covers 14 residues. In germline, CDR1 is LGHNA, CDR2 YSLEER. CDR3 nucleotide sequence: TGCGCCAGCGCCTCGAGGGGGATGAGAGATACGCAGTATTTT. It specifies CASASRGMRDTQYF.

This clonotype was counted ten times or more. Here the CDR3 DNA reads TGTGCCAGCTCACCGCCGACAGGGAACAATGAGCAGTTCTTC. As protein: CASSPPTGNNEQFF. The genes are TRBV18 and TRBJ2-1, with 7 bases lining up with TRBD1. The CDR3 has 14 residues. J was trimmed by 5 bases and V by 3 bases; bases with no gene match: 4. CDR1 and CDR2 (germline): KGHSH, LQKENI.

This clonotype was observed a handful of times. The DNA for the CDR3 is TGCAGCGTCGTGAGGGACACTGAAGCTTTCTTT. This encodes CSVVRDTEAFF. The rearrangement joins TRBV29-1 to TRBJ1-1; D ambiguous. V shed 6 bases and J shed 3 bases, with 8 bases lying between them. CDR1 is SQVTM and CDR2 is ANQGSEA in the germline V gene. The CDR3 contains 11 residues.

This clonotype was detected ten times or more. V gene TRBV29-1 combines with J gene TRBJ2-1, with 12 bases lining up with TRBD2. V dropped 6 bases and J dropped 7; count of bases not matched to a gene: 7. CDR3 size: 14 residues. Germline V lookup: CDR1 SQVTM, CDR2 ANQGSEA. Here the CDR3 DNA reads TGCAGCGTGGCCGGGACTAGCGGGCTGAATGAGCAGTTCTTC. Protein product: CSVAGTSGLNEQFF.

The chain employs TRBV10-3 and TRBJ1-5; D not resolved. Germline loops: CDR1 ENHRY, CDR2 SYGVKD. The CDR3 length is 15 residues. The V end was cut by 3 bases, the J end by 1 base, with 10 bases between. The CDR3 spells CAISDRVGSNQPQHF. CDR3 DNA: TGTGCCATCAGTGATAGGGTTGGGAGCAATCAGCCCCAGCATTTT.

The chain carries TRBV6-1 and TRBJ2-2, with D perhaps being TRBD1 or TRBD2 (5 bases each). CDR3 length: 15 amino acids. Germline V gives CDR1 MNHNS, CDR2 SASEGT. Trimming removed 3 bases at V and 3 bases at J, with 11 bases between. In DNA, the CDR3 is TGTGCCAGCAGTGAGCCCAGGGACGACACCGGGGAGCTGTTTTTT. Protein product: CASSEPRDDTGELFF.